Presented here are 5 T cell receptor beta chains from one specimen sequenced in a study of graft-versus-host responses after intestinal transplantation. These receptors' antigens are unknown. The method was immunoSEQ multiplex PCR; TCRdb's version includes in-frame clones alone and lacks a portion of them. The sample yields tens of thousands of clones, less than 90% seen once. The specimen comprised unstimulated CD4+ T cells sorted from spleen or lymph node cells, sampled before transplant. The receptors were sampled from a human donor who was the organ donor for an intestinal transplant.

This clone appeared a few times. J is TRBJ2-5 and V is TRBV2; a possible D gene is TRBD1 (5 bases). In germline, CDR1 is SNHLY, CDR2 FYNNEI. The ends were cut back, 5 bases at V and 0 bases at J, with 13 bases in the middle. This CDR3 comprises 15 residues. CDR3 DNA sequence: TGTGCCAGCAGTTACACCCCGGACAACCAAGAGACCCAGTACTTC. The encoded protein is CASSYTPDNQETQYF.

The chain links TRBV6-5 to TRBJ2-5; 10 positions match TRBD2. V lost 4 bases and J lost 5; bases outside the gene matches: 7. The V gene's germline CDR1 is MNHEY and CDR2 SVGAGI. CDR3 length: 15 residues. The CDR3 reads CASSSVQRGGETQYF. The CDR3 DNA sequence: TGTGCCAGCAGTTCGGTGCAGCGGGGGGGGGAGACCCAGTACTTC.

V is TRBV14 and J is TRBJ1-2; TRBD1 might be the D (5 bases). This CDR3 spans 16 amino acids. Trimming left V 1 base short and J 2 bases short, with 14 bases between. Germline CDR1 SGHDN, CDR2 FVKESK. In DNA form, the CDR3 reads TGTGCCAGCAGCCAAGGGGGTCAGGGATTCAACTATGGCTACACCTTC. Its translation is CASSQGGQGFNYGYTF. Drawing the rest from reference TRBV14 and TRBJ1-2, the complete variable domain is EAGVTQFPSHSVIEKGQTVTLRCDPISGHDNLYWYRRVMGKEIKFLLHFVKESKQDESGMPNNRFLAERTGGTYSTLKVQPAELEDSGVYFCASSQGGQGFNYGYTFGSGTRLTVV.

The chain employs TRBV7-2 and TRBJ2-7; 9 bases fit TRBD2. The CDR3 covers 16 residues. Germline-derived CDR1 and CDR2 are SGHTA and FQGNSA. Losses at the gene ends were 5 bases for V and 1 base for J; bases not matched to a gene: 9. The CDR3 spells CASSHKGGRGSYEQYF. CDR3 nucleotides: TGTGCCAGCAGCCACAAAGGCGGGAGGGGGTCCTACGAGCAGTACTTC.

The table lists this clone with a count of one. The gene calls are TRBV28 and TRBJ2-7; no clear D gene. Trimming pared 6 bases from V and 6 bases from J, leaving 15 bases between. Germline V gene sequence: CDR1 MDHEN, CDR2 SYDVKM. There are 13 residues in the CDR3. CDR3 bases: TGTGCCAGCAGCCGCCCGACTCCTAGCGAGCAGTACTTC. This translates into CASSRPTPSEQYF.